These 32 T cell receptor beta chains were all obtained from the same sample, sequenced in a study of OX40 agonist ivuxolimab in advanced cancers. Method: immunoSEQ multiplex PCR; TCRdb's copy keeps in-frame clones and lacks some. The table includes under 95,000 clones, about 85% detected once. Here the sequenced sample was CD4+ or CD8+ T cells sorted from blood, taken in a trial of the OX40 agonist ivuxolimab. These receptors originate from an adult with an advanced solid tumor such as melanoma, head and neck, liver or kidney cancer.

This chain uses TRBV11-2 with TRBJ1-5, with a weak D call TRBD1 (5 bases). Germline V gene lookup returns CDR1 SGHAT and CDR2 FQNNGV. This CDR3 is built from 13 residues. Deletions cut 5 bases from V and 3 bases from J, with 8 bases between. The CDR3 is CASSPGDNQPQHF. The CDR3 DNA reads as TGTGCCAGCAGCCCGGGGGACAATCAGCCCCAGCATTTT. Complete variable domain (other parts from reference TRBV11-2 and TRBJ1-5): EAGVAQSPRYKIIEKRQSVAFWCNPISGHATLYWYQQILGQGPKLLIQFQNNGVVDDSQLPKDRFSAERLKGVDSTLKIQPAKLEDSAVYLCASSPGDNQPQHFGDGTRLSIL.

The chain couples TRBV5-4 to TRBJ2-2; TRBD1 aligns across 8 bases. CDR1 and CDR2 from the germline V gene are SGHNT and YYREEE (reference sequence). The CDR3 length is 14 residues. V shed 5 bases, J shed 5 bases, and the junction held 5 bases outside the gene matches. CDR3 in amino acids: CASRPDRVTGELFF. The CDR3 DNA sequence: TGTGCCAGCAGACCGGACAGGGTGACCGGGGAGCTGTTTTTT.

V and J are TRBV9 and TRBJ1-1; D may be TRBD1 (6 bases). The CDR3 is 14 amino acids. CDR1 and CDR2 (germline): SGDLS, YYNGEE. Trimming pared 4 bases from V and 6 bases from J, leaving 16 bases between. CDR3 protein: CASSLDLGGPEAFF. In nucleotides, the CDR3 is TGTGCCAGCAGCTTGGACCTTGGGGGGCCTGAAGCTTTCTTT.

The J gene is TRBJ2-3, the V gene TRBV5-1, with D perhaps assigned TRBD1 or TRBD2 (6 bases each). V dropped 4 bases and J dropped 0 bases, with 18 bases sitting between them. The CDR3 is 17 amino acids. CDR1 SGHRS and CDR2 YFSETQ come from the germline V gene. CDR3 nucleotides: TGCGCCAGCAGCCTCATGCTGGGGGGCACTAGCACAGATACGCAGTATTTT. Its translation: CASSLMLGGTSTDTQYF.

The chain employs TRBV20-1 and TRBJ1-2; D gene ambiguous. The CDR3 has 11 residues. CDR1 and CDR2 (germline): DFQATT, SNEGSKA (reference sequence). V lost 5 bases to trimming and J lost 7 bases, with 11 bases between them. CDR3: CSARARGGYTF. Here the CDR3 DNA reads TGCAGTGCTCGGGCCAGAGGTGGCTACACCTTC.

The V call is TRBV5-1, the J call TRBJ2-7; D might be TRBD1 (6 bases). V shed 4 bases and J shed 7 bases, with 15 bases lying between them. Per germline, CDR1 SGHRS and CDR2 YFSETQ. This CDR3 is built from 13 residues. CDR3 DNA sequence: TGCGCCAGCAGCACAGGGACCTTCGGGGAGCAGTACTTC. This translates into CASSTGTFGEQYF.

The J gene is TRBJ2-7, the V gene TRBV10-3, with D possibly matching TRBD1 (6 bases). The CDR3 has 15 residues. Looked up from germline, CDR1 is ENHRY and CDR2 is SYGVKD. The germline V and J ends were trimmed by 4 bases and 5 bases, with 18 bases remaining between them. The CDR3 sequence is CAISGGWGPEDEQYF. The DNA of the CDR3 is TGTGCCATCAGTGGGGGGTGGGGGCCCGAGGACGAGCAGTACTTC.

This clone has just a few counts. This chain uses TRBV10-3 with TRBJ2-1; 13 bases align to TRBD2. In germline, CDR1 is ENHRY, CDR2 SYGVKD. The CDR3 covers 15 residues. Losses at the gene ends were 10 bases for V and 4 bases for J; bases not matched to a gene: 7. CDR3: CASAPGLAGYNEQFF. The CDR3 region has the DNA TGTGCCAGCGCTCCGGGACTAGCGGGATACAATGAGCAGTTCTTC.

CDR3 sequence: CAWSSSNRDEKLFF. In DNA form, the CDR3 reads TGTGCCTGGAGTTCTTCCAACAGGGATGAAAAACTGTTTTTT. V and J are TRBV30 and TRBJ1-4, with D tentatively TRBD1 (6 bases). V lost 2 bases and J lost 6, with 13 bases in between. Per the germline V gene, CDR1 is GTSNPN and CDR2 is SVGIG (reference sequence). The CDR3 contains 14 residues.

The rearrangement joins TRBV6-5 to TRBJ1-1, with D possibly matching TRBD1 (6 bases). The CDR3 spans 14 residues. In germline, CDR1 is MNHEY, CDR2 SVGAGI. V lost 5 bases, J lost 7 bases, and 17 bases lay in between. The CDR3 DNA is TGTGCCAGCAGTCACGGACAGCGGAATAGTGAAGCTTTCTTT. Translation gives CASSHGQRNSEAFF.

This chain links TRBV25-1 with TRBJ2-4; 7 nucleotides agree with TRBD2. The ends lost 1 base at V and 6 bases at J; junction bases unmatched: 6. The CDR3 contains 15 residues. Per germline, CDR1 MGHDK and CDR2 SYGVNS. CDR3 sequence reads: CASSESLAAGNIQYF. CDR3 DNA sequence: TGTGCCAGCAGTGAATCCCTAGCGGCCGGAAACATTCAGTACTTC.

The chain is built from TRBV18 and TRBJ2-1, with 12 bases aligning to TRBD2. The CDR3 runs to 17 residues. Germline V gene data show CDR1 as KGHSH and CDR2 as LQKENI. V lost 7 bases and J lost 2; bases outside the gene matches: 9. DNA for the CDR3: TGTGCCAGCTTAGGGACTAGCGGGCTAAGCACCTACAATGAGCAGTTCTTC. Its protein is CASLGTSGLSTYNEQFF.

A note on this clone: The same CDR3 can be traced to other DNA sequences in this sample. The chain has TRBV11-3 and TRBJ2-5; D is unclear. This CDR3 is built from 13 residues. CDR1 and CDR2 from the germline V gene are SGHNT and YENEEA. V lost 3 bases and J 5 bases, leaving 10 bases between the germline ends. CDR3 DNA: TGTGCCAGCAGCTTGTCCTTCCAGGAGACCCAGTACTTC. Its protein is CASSLSFQETQYF.

In its sample, this clone was seen once. The chain joins TRBV28 to TRBJ1-2; D not certain. V lost 7 bases and J lost 4, with 13 bases in between. The CDR3 is 13 residues long. Germline V gene sequence: CDR1 MDHEN, CDR2 SYDVKM. In nucleotides, the CDR3 is TGTGCCAGCACCGACAACCGGGTCTATGGCTACACCTTC. It encodes CASTDNRVYGYTF.

The J gene is TRBJ2-3, the V gene TRBV4-1; 10 bases agree with TRBD2. The trim removed 2 bases at V and 3 bases at J, leaving 5 bases unmatched. In germline, CDR1 is MGHRA, CDR2 YSYEKL. The length of the CDR3 is 16 residues. The CDR3 DNA sequence: TGCGCCAGCAGCCAATCCAGCGGGGGGGCGACAGATACGCAGTATTTT. Its translation: CASSQSSGGATDTQYF.

V and J are TRBV19 and TRBJ1-2, with 7 bases lining up with TRBD1. The CDR3 length is 12 residues. The trim removed 7 bases at V and 8 bases at J, leaving 7 bases unmatched. CDR1 and CDR2 from the germline V gene are LNHDA and SQIVND (reference sequence). The CDR3 here is CASTTGEGGYTF. Here the CDR3 DNA reads TGTGCCAGTACTACAGGGGAGGGCGGCTACACCTTC.

The genes are TRBV10-3 and TRBJ2-2; 12 bases fit TRBD2. CDR1 and CDR2 from the germline V gene are ENHRY and SYGVKD. This CDR3 has 14 amino acids. V shed 8 bases, J shed 7 bases, and the junction held 5 bases outside the gene matches. The CDR3 sequence: CAISSGRADGELFF. CDR3 nucleotide sequence: TGTGCCATCTCTAGCGGGAGGGCCGACGGGGAGCTGTTTTTT.

The chain combines TRBV5-1 with TRBJ1-6, with D possibly being TRBD1 (5 bases). The CDR3 is 15 residues long. V shed 2 bases and J shed 3 bases, with 9 bases lying between them. In germline, CDR1 is SGHRS, CDR2 YFSETQ. The CDR3, as DNA: TGCGCCAGCAGCTTCCAGGGTGACTATAATTCACCCCTCCACTTT. This sequence encodes CASSFQGDYNSPLHF.

V and J are TRBV7-3 and TRBJ2-1, with D tentatively TRBD2 (5 bases). The CDR3 covers 14 residues. V was clipped by 5 bases and J by 6 bases, with 14 bases between them. Germline CDR1 SGHTA, CDR2 FQGTGA. The CDR3 nucleotides read TGTGCCAGCAGCCCCCGGGTCGGGGTCAATGAGCAGTTCTTC. This encodes CASSPRVGVNEQFF.

J is TRBJ1-2 and V is TRBV6-6; no reliable D call. Looked up from germline, CDR1 is MNHNY and CDR2 is SVGAGI (reference sequence). This CDR3 region has 12 residues. V lost 0 bases, J lost 7 bases, and 6 bases lay in between. The DNA of the CDR3 is TGTGCCAGCAGTTACTCTGGTACTGGCTACACCTTC. It yields the protein CASSYSGTGYTF.

The CDR3 is CSVEEGGTDTQYF. The CDR3 DNA sequence: TGCAGCGTTGAAGAGGGGGGCACAGATACGCAGTATTTT. The rearrangement joins TRBV29-1 to TRBJ2-3, with D possibly called TRBD1 or TRBD2 (5 bases each). The CDR3 covers 13 residues. Trimming stripped 0 bases from V and 1 base from J, with 5 bases between. Germline lookup yields CDR1 SQVTM and CDR2 ANQGSEA.

The J gene is TRBJ1-4, the V gene TRBV5-1; 7 bases align to TRBD1. This CDR3 spans 15 amino acids. Germline V CDR1 and CDR2: SGHRS, YFSETQ. V was clipped by 4 bases and J by 3 bases; unmatched bases: 6. CDR3 sequence reads: CASSTDRASNEKLFF. CDR3 bases: TGCGCCAGCAGCACCGACAGGGCTTCTAATGAAAAACTGTTTTTT.

This clone was recorded once. The genes are TRBV4-1 and TRBJ1-2; 9 bases line up with TRBD1. The CDR3 runs to 16 residues. CDR1 is MGHRA and CDR2 is YSYEKL in the germline V gene. V lost 1 base to trimming and J lost 4 bases; unmatched junction nucleotides: 7. CDR3 DNA: TGCGCCAGCAGCCAAGCGTTACAGGGGGCTTCCTATGGCTACACCTTC. Translated, it gives CASSQALQGASYGYTF.

The CDR3 reads CASREQAIMNTEAFF. The CDR3 DNA follows: TGTGCCAGCAGGGAACAGGCGATTATGAACACTGAAGCTTTCTTT. The V call is TRBV6-4, the J call TRBJ1-1; TRBD1 is a possible D gene (5 bases). Germline CDR1 MRHNA, CDR2 SNTAGT. This CDR3 comprises 15 residues. V was shortened by 6 bases and J by 0 bases, with 14 bases between the two germline ends.

The chain has TRBV11-2 and TRBJ2-3; D might be TRBD2 (5 bases). The CDR3 covers 12 residues. Trimming removed 5 bases at V and 4 bases at J, with 7 bases between. Germline-derived CDR1 and CDR2 are SGHAT and FQNNGV. CDR3 nucleotide sequence: TGTGCCAGCAGCGGAGGCGCAGATACGCAGTATTTT. This translates into CASSGGADTQYF. Based on the CDR3 plus reference TRBV11-2 and TRBJ2-3, the full variable domain is EAGVAQSPRYKIIEKRQSVAFWCNPISGHATLYWYQQILGQGPKLLIQFQNNGVVDDSQLPKDRFSAERLKGVDSTLKIQPAKLEDSAVYLCASSGGADTQYFGPGTRLTVL.

This chain connects TRBV6-1 to TRBJ2-7; D perhaps matches TRBD1 (8 bases). The V gene's germline CDR1 is MNHNS and CDR2 SASEGT. Deletions cut 6 bases from V and 2 bases from J, with 17 bases between. CDR3 length: 15 amino acids. As DNA, the CDR3 is TGTGCCAGCAGGGGAGATACAGGGGGGGCCTACGAGCAGTACTTC. It specifies CASRGDTGGAYEQYF.

Only a few counts were recorded for this clone. The V gene is TRBV6-5, the J gene TRBJ1-1, with a tentative D call TRBD1 (6 bases). The CDR3 loop spans 12 amino acids. Trimming took off 11 bases at V and 8 bases at J, with 18 bases between the two ends. Germline V lookup: CDR1 MNHEY, CDR2 SVGAGI. The CDR3 region is CASKGGTSEAFF. The CDR3 coding sequence is TGTGCCTCTAAAGGGGGGACCTCCGAAGCTTTCTTT.

This chain uses TRBV10-2 with TRBJ1-5; TRBD1 aligns across 9 bases. Looked up from germline, CDR1 is WSHSY and CDR2 is SAAADI. The CDR3 runs 14 residues. The ends lost 6 bases at V and 3 bases at J; junction bases unmatched: 3. CDR3 in DNA: TGCGCCAGCAGGGGGACAGGGAACAATCAGCCCCAGCATTTT. This translates into CASRGTGNNQPQHF.

The chain couples TRBV7-2 to TRBJ1-6; D might be TRBD1 (6 bases). Trimming removed 5 bases at V and 7 bases at J, with 15 bases between. Germline V gives CDR1 SGHTA, CDR2 FQGNSA. The CDR3 totals 15 residues. The DNA for the CDR3 is TGTGCCAGCAGCCCCTCGGACAGCCCAAATTCACCCCTCCACTTT. As protein: CASSPSDSPNSPLHF.

V gene TRBV7-8 combines with J gene TRBJ1-1; D ambiguous. CDR3 length: 13 amino acids. From germline, CDR1 is SGHVS and CDR2 FQNEAQ. The ends were cut back, 3 bases at V and 0 bases at J, with 5 bases in the middle. The CDR3 coding sequence is TGTGCCAGCAGCTTCGCTGTGAACACTGAAGCTTTCTTT. As protein: CASSFAVNTEAFF.

The gene calls are TRBV2 and TRBJ2-1; D is possibly TRBD2 (6 bases). CDR1 and CDR2 from the germline V gene are SNHLY and FYNNEI. The germline V and J ends were trimmed by 6 bases and 0 bases, with 18 bases remaining between them. This CDR3 is built from 17 residues. Written as DNA, the CDR3 is TGTGCCAGCAGGGAGAGACTAGTCAGACCCTCCTACAATGAGCAGTTCTTC. Translating gives CASRERLVRPSYNEQFF.

The rearrangement uses TRBV7-2 and TRBJ2-2; 7 positions match TRBD2. The CDR3 is made up of 16 amino acids. With 3 bases clipped from V and 3 bases from J, the junction kept 7 bases outside the gene matches. Per the germline V gene, CDR1 is SGHTA and CDR2 is FQGNSA. The CDR3 loop reads CASSLEGGLDTGELFF. Here the CDR3 DNA reads TGTGCCAGCAGCTTGGAGGGAGGGCTCGACACCGGGGAGCTGTTTTTT.